These 22 T cell receptor beta chains share one sample of origin, sequenced in a study of radiation and T cells in renal cell carcinoma. Repertoires were generated with immunoSEQ multiplex PCR, while TCRdb's copy carries only in-frame clones and drops some. The table shows 24,000 or so clones, with over 50% occurring only once. Treatment: treatment-naive control, cytoreductive nephrectomy. The sample was tumor tissue, taken from a patient whose treatment was nephrectomy without radiotherapy. Source of these receptors: a human donor with renal cell carcinoma.

This sequence joins TRBV4-2 and TRBJ2-3; 13 bases line up with TRBD2. The germline CDR1 and CDR2 sequences are LGHNA and YNFKEQ. The trim removed 4 bases at V and 4 bases at J, leaving 2 bases unmatched. The CDR3 is made up of 15 amino acids. The CDR3 nucleotides are TGTGCCAGCAGCCGGACTAGCGGGGGATCAGATACGCAGTATTTT. Amino acid sequence: CASSRTSGGSDTQYF.

The rearrangement joins TRBV14 to TRBJ1-2; TRBD1 matches 8 bases. Trimming took 3 bases from V and 7 from J; bases not matched to a gene: 10. The CDR3 totals 15 residues. Germline V CDR1 and CDR2: SGHDN, FVKESK. The CDR3 DNA is TGTGCCAGCAGCCACATTAGACAGGGGTCTGCTGGCTACACCTTC. This encodes CASSHIRQGSAGYTF.

V is TRBV19 and J is TRBJ2-5; TRBD1 aligns across 11 bases. Germline V gene lookup returns CDR1 LNHDA and CDR2 SQIVND (reference sequence). This CDR3 spans 16 amino acids. With V trimmed by 5 bases and J by 5 bases, 10 bases remained unmatched. The CDR3 spells CASSATDRGLWETQYF. DNA of the CDR3: TGTGCCAGTAGTGCAACGGACAGGGGGCTTTGGGAGACCCAGTACTTC. Filled out from reference TRBV19 and TRBJ2-5, the complete variable domain reads DGGITQSPKYLFRKEGQNVTLSCEQNLNHDAMYWYRQDPGQGLRLIYYSQIVNDFQKGDIAEGYSVSREKKESFPLTVTSAQKNPTAFYLCASSATDRGLWETQYFGPGTRLLVL.

The chain is built from TRBV2 and TRBJ2-3; 9 bases fit TRBD2. The ends lost 8 bases at V and 1 base at J; junction bases unmatched: 1. This CDR3 region has 13 residues. Germline V gene sequence: CDR1 SNHLY, CDR2 FYNNEI. The CDR3 region is CASRTSGTDTQYF. The CDR3 region has the DNA TGTGCCAGCCGGACTAGCGGCACAGATACGCAGTATTTT.

This clone occurred a few times. The rearrangement links TRBV7-3 to TRBJ2-5; 7 nucleotides align to TRBD2. This CDR3 is 14 amino acids long. V gave up 1 base and J gave up 5 bases; unmatched junction bases: 4. Germline V gene lookup returns CDR1 SGHTA and CDR2 FQGTGA. The CDR3 loop is CASSLSGRGETQYF. The CDR3 DNA reads TGTGCCAGCAGCTTAAGCGGGAGAGGGGAGACCCAGTACTTC.

The V call is TRBV19, the J call TRBJ1-1; D is uncertain. Germline lookup yields CDR1 LNHDA and CDR2 SQIVND (reference sequence). Trimming shortened V by 5 bases and J by 4 bases, and 14 bases separated the two germline ends. The CDR3 consists of 14 residues. As DNA, the CDR3 is TGTGCCAGTAGTGCCCCGACATTTCGCACTGAAGCTTTCTTT. It yields the protein CASSAPTFRTEAFF.

The rearrangement uses TRBV6-5 and TRBJ2-3; D not certain. Trimming cost V 0 bases and J 6 bases, with 10 bases left between them. Germline values: CDR1 MNHEY, CDR2 SVGAGI. There are 14 residues in the CDR3. The CDR3 sequence: CASSYSGPPDTQYF. CDR3 coding DNA: TGTGCCAGCAGTTACTCAGGTCCCCCCGATACGCAGTATTTT.

This clone has a handful of counts. This chain connects TRBV28 to TRBJ2-7, with 11 bases fitting TRBD2. Germline lookup yields CDR1 MDHEN and CDR2 SYDVKM. V trimming: 3 bases; J trimming: 6 bases; junction bases outside the gene matches: 4. The length of the CDR3 is 14 residues. As DNA, the CDR3 is TGTGCCAGCAGTTTTAGCGGGGGGGCGTTCGAGCAGTACTTC. As protein: CASSFSGGAFEQYF.

This sequence joins TRBV7-2 and TRBJ1-6, with 8 bases aligning to TRBD1. Germline V CDR1 and CDR2: SGHTA, FQGNSA. The V segment lost 1 base and the J segment 14 bases; nucleotides outside the gene matches: 13. The CDR3 loop spans 16 amino acids. The CDR3 coding sequence is TGTGCCAGCAGCTTAGGACAGGGGACAGTTCAATCGGCCCTCCACTTT. Its translation is CASSLGQGTVQSALHF. Combining the CDR3 with reference TRBV7-2 and TRBJ1-6 gives the whole variable domain GAGVSQSPSNKVTEKGKDVELRCDPISGHTALYWYRQSLGQGLEFLIYFQGNSAPDKSGLPSDRFSAERTGGSVSTLTIQRTQQEDSAVYLCASSLGQGTVQSALHFGNGTRLTVT.

This clone was counted a single time. The rearrangement links TRBV5-4 to TRBJ2-7; D call uncertain. Germline V CDR1 and CDR2: SGHNT, YYREEE (reference sequence). The CDR3 totals 13 residues. V was trimmed by 4 bases and J by 5 bases, leaving 13 bases between them. CDR3 nucleotide sequence: TGTGCCAGCAGCCTTGGGCGACGTAACGAGCAGTACTTC. Encoded protein: CASSLGRRNEQYF.

The V call is TRBV19, the J call TRBJ2-7; 7 bases are a match to TRBD1. Germline trimming cut 6 bases from V and 3 bases from J; bases unmatched to any gene: 8. Looked up from germline, CDR1 is LNHDA and CDR2 is SQIVND (reference sequence). This CDR3 region has 14 residues. Here the CDR3 DNA reads TGTGCCAGTAGGGAGACAGGGACCCACTACGAGCAGTACTTC. Translation gives CASRETGTHYEQYF.

By proportion, this clone is medium-sized. The chain recombines TRBV30 with TRBJ1-5; D might be TRBD1 (5 bases). From germline, CDR1 is GTSNPN and CDR2 SVGIG (reference sequence). V was clipped by 2 bases and J by 0 bases, with 17 bases between them. The CDR3 is 17 residues long. The CDR3 DNA follows: TGTGCCTGGAGTCGGCCGGGGGGAGGATATAGCAATCAGCCCCAGCATTTT. Its translation: CAWSRPGGGYSNQPQHF.

The chain couples TRBV4-3 to TRBJ2-4, with D uncertain. The V gene lost 0 bases and the J gene lost 6 bases, with 6 bases spanning the gap. The CDR3 totals 13 residues. Germline CDR1 and CDR2: LGHNA and YSLEER. The CDR3 DNA follows: TGCGCCAGCAGCCAAGATAGACTAAACATTCAGTACTTC. It is translated as CASSQDRLNIQYF.

The V call is TRBV18, the J call TRBJ1-4; D unclear. V lost 6 bases and J lost 5, with 4 bases in between. Per the germline V gene, CDR1 is KGHSH and CDR2 is LQKENI. This CDR3 has 11 amino acids. DNA of the CDR3: TGTGCCAGCTCTTCCAATGAAAAACTGTTTTTT. Amino acids: CASSSNEKLFF.

The rearrangement links TRBV7-6 to TRBJ2-7; unclear D gene. Germline V lookup: CDR1 SGHVS, CDR2 FNYEAQ. CDR3 length: 13 residues. V was shortened by 5 bases and J by 0 bases, with 8 bases between the two germline ends. The chain's CDR3 is CASSLPISYEQYF. The CDR3 DNA reads as TGTGCCAGCAGCCTCCCGATCTCCTACGAGCAGTACTTC.

This rearrangement joins TRBV19 to TRBJ1-5; D remains ambiguous. The CDR3 totals 14 residues. With 0 bases removed from V and 10 bases from J, the gap between germline ends came to 13 bases. Per the germline V gene, CDR1 is LNHDA and CDR2 is SQIVND (reference sequence). Written as DNA, the CDR3 is TGTGCCAGTAGTATAGATACACCCGGGGATCCCCAGCATTTT. Protein product: CASSIDTPGDPQHF.

The J gene is TRBJ2-3, the V gene TRBV5-1; 8 bases line up with TRBD1. CDR1 and CDR2 from the germline V gene are SGHRS and YFSETQ. With 2 bases clipped from V and 13 bases from J, the junction kept 6 bases outside the gene matches. The CDR3 spans 12 residues. The CDR3 bases are TGCGCCAGCAGCTTTCTACAGGGACAGGAGTATTTT. As protein: CASSFLQGQEYF.

This clone was counted between two and nine times. This chain joins TRBV9 and TRBJ2-7, with 10 bases that match TRBD1. The CDR3 runs 14 residues. The V and J ends lost 3 bases and 3 bases, in that order; junction bases with no gene match: 3. The V gene's germline CDR1 is SGDLS and CDR2 YYNGEE. The CDR3 reads CASSEGTGDYEQYF. For the CDR3, the DNA is TGTGCCAGCAGCGAAGGGACAGGGGACTACGAGCAGTACTTC.

There are many counts of this clone. This chain connects TRBV6-1 to TRBJ1-5; the match to TRBD1 covers 7 bases. Germline CDR1 is MNHNS and CDR2 is SASEGT. The CDR3 consists of 14 residues. V shed 7 bases, J shed 2 bases, and the junction held 5 bases outside the gene matches. The CDR3 is CASKTGNGNQPQHF. In DNA, the CDR3 is TGTGCCAGCAAGACAGGGAACGGCAATCAGCCCCAGCATTTT.

This clone was seen a single time. The chain links TRBV4-3 to TRBJ2-7, with TRBD1 identical over 8 bases. Per germline, CDR1 LGHNA and CDR2 YSLEER. The junction had 9 bases not matched to a gene; V was cut back by 1 base and J by 4 bases. The CDR3 contains 16 residues. Here the CDR3 reads CASSQGRDRRLYEQYF. Written as DNA, the CDR3 is TGCGCCAGCAGCCAAGGCAGGGACAGGAGACTTTACGAGCAGTACTTC.

Here the CDR3 reads CASSYRSGEPQETQYF. Here the CDR3 DNA reads TGTGCCAGCAGTTACAGGAGCGGGGAACCCCAAGAGACCCAGTACTTC. V gene TRBV6-5 combines with J gene TRBJ2-5; TRBD2 aligns across 7 bases. The germline V gene has CDR1 MNHEY and CDR2 SVGAGI. J lost 1 base, V lost 2 bases, and 7 bases had no gene match. This CDR3 is built from 16 residues.

This chain joins TRBV15 and TRBJ2-1, with 15 bases that match TRBD2. The V segment lost 0 bases and the J segment 4 bases; nucleotides outside the gene matches: 4. This CDR3 has 18 residues. Germline CDR1 and CDR2: LNHNV and YYDKDF (reference sequence). CDR3 coding DNA: TGTGCCACCAGCAGAGAAGGACTAGCGGGGGGGCCGTACAATGAGCAGTTCTTC. This codes for CATSREGLAGGPYNEQFF.